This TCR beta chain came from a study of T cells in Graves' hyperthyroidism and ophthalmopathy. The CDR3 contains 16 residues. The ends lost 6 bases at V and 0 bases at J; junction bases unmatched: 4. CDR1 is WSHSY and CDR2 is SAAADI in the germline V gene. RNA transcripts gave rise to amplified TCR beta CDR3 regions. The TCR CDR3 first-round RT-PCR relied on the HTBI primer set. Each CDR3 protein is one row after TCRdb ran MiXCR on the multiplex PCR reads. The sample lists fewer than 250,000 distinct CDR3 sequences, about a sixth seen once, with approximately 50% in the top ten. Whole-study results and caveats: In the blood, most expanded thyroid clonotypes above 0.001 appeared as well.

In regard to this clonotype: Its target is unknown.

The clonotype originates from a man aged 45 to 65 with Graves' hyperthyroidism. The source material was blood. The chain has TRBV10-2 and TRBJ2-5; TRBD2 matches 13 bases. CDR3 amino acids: CASSPGTSGNQETQYF. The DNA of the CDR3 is TGCGCCAGCAGCCCAGGGACTAGCGGGAACCAAGAGACCCAGTACTTC.